One and the same sample provided the 2 T cell receptor beta chains below, sequenced in a study of blood T cells in healthy people across ages. Primed by a sample-barcoded 5' primer and a J-beta primer mix, a second PCR proceeded for about 7 to 11 cycles. From the 5' RACE reads, TCRdb called clonotypes with MiXCR, one entry per CDR3 protein. The sample carries approximately 320,000 distinct CDR3 sequences, roughly a quarter recorded once. The sample consisted of blood. These TCRs come from a woman between 65 and 79 years old in good health.

This clonotype turned up a few times. One end of the junction is discordant with germline, which a read error may explain. The chain employs TRBV5-6 and TRBJ2-7; D gene uncertain. The CDR3 loop spans 14 amino acids. CDR1 SGHDT and CDR2 YYEEEE come from the germline V gene. The CDR3 loop is CASSFRRGAYEQYF. Here the CDR3 DNA reads TGTGCCAGTAGCTTTCGGAGAGGAGCTTACGAGCAGTACTTC. Full variable domain (remainder filled in from reference TRBV5-6 and TRBJ2-7): DAGVTQSPTHLIKTRGQQVTLRCSPKSGHDTVSWYQQALGQGPQFIFQYYEEEERQRGNFPDRFSGHQFPNYSSELNVNALLLGDSALYLCASSFRRGAYEQYFGPGTRLTVT.

The chain joins TRBV6-2 or TRBV6-3 to TRBJ2-1; either TRBD1 or TRBD2 may supply D (6 bases each). The DNA end favors TRBJ2-7, so the J call may be wrong. CDR3 length equals 19 residues. Per germline, CDR1 MNHEY and CDR2 SVGEGT. CDR3 amino acids: CASSPGYKTRGYYSYEQYF. The CDR3, as DNA: TGTGCCAGCAGCCCCGGATACAAGACTAGGGGGTACTACTCCTACGAGCAGTACTTC.